Reported below is one TCR beta chain. As yet, its antigen is unknown. This sample is part of a study of shared clonotypes between healthy human individuals. General study findings and limits: Donors were few, which limited the genetic and exposure-history diversity represented.

The assay was immunoSEQ multiplex PCR, and TCRdb's table has in-frame clones only and misses some. The sample contains about 2 million clones, 85% to 95% of which appear only once. Those who donated were healthy HIV-negative adults, with no recent acute infections or vaccinations reported. Those who donated, Caucasian adults without exception, all lived in Nashville, Tennessee. Into CD45RA+ naive and CD45RA-negative memory subsets, the CD4+ cells were split. The germline CDR1 and CDR2 sequences are SGHTA and FQGNSA. V was cut by 1 base and J by 2 bases, with 12 bases left in between. This CDR3 has 15 amino acids.

This sequence was found in a man between 18 and 35 years old in good health. The chain joins TRBV7-2 to TRBJ2-7, with D possibly TRBD1 on 6 matching bases. Sequenced material: naive CD4+ T cells sorted from blood. Subset specified: CD45RA+ positively selected. The CDR3 DNA follows: TGTGCCAGCAGCTTAGACAGGGAAGATACCTACGAGCAGTACTTC. This gives the protein CASSLDREDTYEQYF.